Listed below are T cell receptor beta chains from one sample, sequenced in a study of beta chain features in type 1 diabetes. Clones were read by immunoSEQ multiplex PCR, and TCRdb kept only the in-frame ones, dropping some. The sample has almost 350,000 clones, around 9% seen once. Sequencing was done on a sample of central memory CD4+ T cells from blood. Receptors originate from a man younger than 45 with type 1 diabetes. Each CDR3 is given with its conserved first and last residue. A D gene is named only where the DNA matches it firmly. Clone size, where shown, is once, few, many, or a class for clones that have expanded.

TRBV5-1,TRBJ1-6,.,.,15,TGCGCCAGCAGCTTGATGGGCAGTGACAATTCACCCCTCCACTTT,CASSLMGSDNSPLHF
TRBV10-2,TRBJ2-2,TRBD1,many,13,TGCGCCAGCAGTCCAACAGGGGCCGGGGAGCTGTTTTTT,CASSPTGAGELFF
TRBV5-4,TRBJ2-5,TRBD1,few,13,TGTGCCAGCAACGACAGGGTTGAAGAGACCCAGTACTTC,CASNDRVEETQYF
TRBV6-5,TRBJ1-6,.,.,15,TGTGCCAGCAGTTACTCGATGCAGGGTGGTTCACCCCTCCACTTT,CASSYSMQGGSPLHF
TRBV29-1,TRBJ2-7,TRBD2,few,12,TGCAGCGTTATAGCGGGGGGGCGCGAGCAGTACTTC,CSVIAGGREQYF
TRBV4-3,TRBJ2-6,.,.,18,TGCGCCAGCAGCCAAGATCTGGGACTCGCCGCCGGGGCCAACGTCCTGACTTTC,CASSQDLGLAAGANVLTF
TRBV6-4,TRBJ1-2,.,.,14,TGTGCCAGCAGTGACTCCACAGGGCGGGGAGGCTACACCTTC,CASSDSTGRGGYTF
TRBV11-2,TRBJ1-1,TRBD1,few,13,TGTGCCAGCAGTAAGGACAGGGACCCTGAAGCTTTCTTT,CASSKDRDPEAFF
TRBV15,TRBJ1-2,.,.,17,TGTGCCACCAGCAGAGATCGACGGGCCGCATCTAACTATGGCTACACCTTC,CATSRDRRAASNYGYTF
TRBV30,TRBJ1-5,.,.,12,TGTGCCTGGAGTAACGGGAATCAGCCCCAGCATTTT,CAWSNGNQPQHF
TRBV18,TRBJ2-1,.,few,13,TGTGCCAGCTCACCATCGGCATACAATGAGCAGTTCTTC,CASSPSAYNEQFF
TRBV5-4,TRBJ2-1,TRBD2,.,16,TGTGCCAGCAGCCAGTCGACTAGCGGGGCGTACAATGAGCAGTTCTTC,CASSQSTSGAYNEQFF
TRBV2,TRBJ2-1,.,many,14,TGTGCCAGCAGTGAACGACAGGACTACAATGAGCAGTTCTTC,CASSERQDYNEQFF
TRBV10-2,TRBJ2-3,.,.,14,TGCGCCAGCAGTGAAGGACGTTGGGCAGATACGCAGTATTTT,CASSEGRWADTQYF
TRBV28,TRBJ1-1,.,few,13,TGTGCCAGCAGTTTAGTGGGGGACACTGAAGCTTTCTTT,CASSLVGDTEAFF
TRBV7-2,TRBJ1-1,TRBD1,.,14,TGTGCCAGCAGCTTAGACAGGGGTGCCGCTGAAGCTTTCTTT,CASSLDRGAAEAFF
TRBV18,TRBJ1-2,TRBD1,few,15,TGTGCCAGCTCACCTACAGGGGATAGTGCGCGCGGCTACACCTTC,CASSPTGDSARGYTF
TRBV5-1,TRBJ2-5,TRBD1,.,16,TGCGCCAGCAGCCTCGGGACAGGGAAGGGCCAAGAGACCCAGTACTTC,CASSLGTGKGQETQYF
TRBV7-2,TRBJ2-7,TRBD1,few,15,TGTGCCAGCAGCTTAATGGGACAGGGGGCTGACGAGCAGTACTTC,CASSLMGQGADEQYF
TRBV19,TRBJ1-1,.,few,13,TGTGCCAGTAGTATAGATCCAGGGTCTGAAGCTTTCTTT,CASSIDPGSEAFF
TRBV18,TRBJ1-1,.,few,14,TGTGCCAGCTCAGCTGTAGACGGGAACACTGAAGCTTTCTTT,CASSAVDGNTEAFF
TRBV5-6,TRBJ1-5,.,.,14,TGTGCCAGCACCCAGAGGAGTAGGAATCAGCCCCAGCATTTT,CASTQRSRNQPQHF
TRBV28,TRBJ1-2,.,few,13,TGTGCCACCACAGACAGGTTGATCTATGGCTACACCTTC,CATTDRLIYGYTF
TRBV9,TRBJ2-2,TRBD2,few,18,TGTGCCAGCAGCGCCATCGGGACTAGTAATTTTGGCACCGGGGAGCTGTTTTTT,CASSAIGTSNFGTGELFF
TRBV2,TRBJ2-1,TRBD1,.,11,TGTGCCAGCACAGGGGGCAATGAGCAGTTCTTC,CASTGGNEQFF
TRBV5-6,TRBJ1-1,.,.,17,TGTGCCAGCAGCTTGCTATATGCCCCACAAAGGAACACTGAAGCTTTCTTT,CASSLLYAPQRNTEAFF
TRBV28,TRBJ1-1,.,.,13,TGTGCCAGCAGTCCAAATTTGAACACTGAAGCTTTCTTT,CASSPNLNTEAFF
TRBV7-6,TRBJ2-2,.,.,15,TGTGCCAGCAGCACATCTAGGGGGAACACCGGGGAGCTGTTTTTT,CASSTSRGNTGELFF
TRBV28,TRBJ1-1,.,.,12,TGTGCCTCGGACCGAATGAACACTGAAGCTTTCTTT,CASDRMNTEAFF